This TCR beta chain derives from a study of OX40 agonist ivuxolimab in advanced cancers. For the study at large: Males comprised approximately 81% of the group, whose mean age was about 60 years (range 23 to 79).

CDR1 is WNHNN, CDR2 SYGVQD, per germline (reference sequence). After removal of 4 bases from V and 3 bases from J, the junction contained 4 bases not matched to a gene. CDR3 length equals 14 residues. Turning to this clone: No antigen is known for it.

The study, taken as a whole, reports: Clonal expansion by week 6 occurred in CD4+ and CD8+ blood T cells (at 0.1 to 3.0 mg/kg).

Repertoires were generated with immunoSEQ multiplex PCR, while TCRdb's copy carries only in-frame clones and drops some. The sample lists tens of thousands of clones; 80% to 90% were seen once. The chain has TRBV10-1 and TRBJ1-1, with 8 positions matching TRBD1. Specimen: CD4+ or CD8+ T cells sorted from blood, collected in a trial of the OX40 agonist ivuxolimab. The receptor's source is an adult with an advanced solid tumor such as melanoma, head and neck, liver or kidney cancer. DNA of the CDR3: TGCGCCAGCAGTGCGGACAGGGCGGACACTGAAGCTTTCTTT. Translation gives CASSADRADTEAFF.